This is a list of T cell receptor beta chains from one sample in a study of beta chain features in type 1 diabetes. Profiled with immunoSEQ multiplex PCR; TCRdb holds only in-frame clones, not every one. The sample contains about 260,000 clones, approximately 70% of which appear only once. Sequenced sample: naive CD4+ T cells from blood. The receptors were sampled from a man aged 25-45 years in good health. Both conserved end residues are part of each CDR3. D genes are given only for firm matches. Only some rows state a clone size, as once, few, many or a class for expanded clones.

V gene	clone size	D gene	J gene	CDR3 DNA	CDR3 protein
TRBV14	few	.	TRBJ1-6	TGTGCCAGCAGCCAACTAAAGGGCGTTAATTCACCCCTCCACTTT	CASSQLKGVNSPLHF
TRBV6-1	once	.	TRBJ2-6	TGTGCCAGCGGTACGGGCGGGCCTGGGGCCAACGTCCTGACTTTC	CASGTGGPGANVLTF
TRBV30	.	.	TRBJ2-1	TGTGCCTGGAGTGTACTCGAAAGCTACAATGAGCAGTTCTTC	CAWSVLESYNEQFF
TRBV4-3	.	TRBD1	TRBJ2-3	TGCGCCAGCAGCCTAGACAGGGCCCTTCAGTATTTT	CASSLDRALQYF
TRBV4-2	.	.	TRBJ1-1	TGTGCCAGCAGCCAAGAGCGGACAGTGAACACTGAAGCTTTCTTT	CASSQERTVNTEAFF
TRBV7-2	.	.	TRBJ2-5	TGTGCCAGCAGCTTACCCCTTGGCGGCCAAGAGACCCAGTACTTC	CASSLPLGGQETQYF
TRBV30	few	.	TRBJ2-1	TGTGCCTGGAGTGTACAGAGTGAGCAGTTCTTC	CAWSVQSEQFF
TRBV30	.	.	TRBJ2-1	TGTGCCTGGAGTGTACGGGGGGAGCAGTTCTTC	CAWSVRGEQFF
TRBV28	.	TRBD2	TRBJ2-7	TGTGCCAGCAGTCTACTAGCGGGAGGGACCTACGAGCAGTACTTC	CASSLLAGGTYEQYF
TRBV29-1	few	.	TRBJ2-5	TGCAGCGTTGCTGGGTCTGCCCGGAAGACCCAGTACTTC	CSVAGSARKTQYF
TRBV6-5	.	.	TRBJ2-6	TGTGCCAGCAGTTCCGCGGGGGCAGGGGCCAACGTCCTGACTTTC	CASSSAGAGANVLTF
TRBV4-3	few	.	TRBJ2-4	TGCGCCAGCAGCCAAGGAGACATTCAGTACTTC	CASSQGDIQYF
TRBV7-7	once	.	TRBJ2-5	TGTGCCAGCAGCTTAGCGTTGGAGGGCCAAGAGACCCAGTACTTC	CASSLALEGQETQYF
TRBV5-6	.	.	TRBJ1-1	TGTGCCAGCAGCTTGCCAGGTTCTGTGAACACTGAAGCTTTCTTT	CASSLPGSVNTEAFF
TRBV4-3	.	TRBD2	TRBJ2-1	TGCGCCAGCAGCCAAGATTTTGCGGCTAGCGGGAGGGATGAGCAGTTCTTC	CASSQDFAASGRDEQFF
TRBV29-1	.	TRBD2	TRBJ2-1	TGCAGCGTTGAAGGGCTAGCGGGGGTATCCTACAATGAGCAGTTCTTC	CSVEGLAGVSYNEQFF
TRBV25-1	few	TRBD2	TRBJ2-1	TGTGCCAGCAGTGAAGCTGGGTTGACTAGCGGCGCCTACAATGAGCAGTTCTTC	CASSEAGLTSGAYNEQFF
TRBV30	few	TRBD1	TRBJ1-1	TGTGCCTGGAGCTCAGGGGGTCGGACTGAAGCTTTCTTT	CAWSSGGRTEAFF
TRBV5-4	once	.	TRBJ2-5	TGTGCCAGCAGCCACGACAGCCGCCAAGAGACCCAGTACTTC	CASSHDSRQETQYF
TRBV30	few	.	TRBJ2-1	TGTGCCTTTAAGATGCGTAGCTCCTACAATGAGCAGTTCTTC	CAFKMRSSYNEQFF
TRBV25-1	.	.	TRBJ2-3	TGTGCCAGCAGTGTTCCCTCTGGCACAGATACGCAGTATTTT	CASSVPSGTDTQYF
TRBV9	.	TRBD2	TRBJ2-5	TGTGCCAGCAGCGTAGGAACTAGCGGGGTTCAAGAGACCCAGTACTTC	CASSVGTSGVQETQYF
TRBV7-2	.	TRBD2	TRBJ2-3	TGTGCCAGCAGCTTAGTTGCGGGGGGAACCACAGATACGCAGTATTTT	CASSLVAGGTTDTQYF
TRBV6-5	.	.	TRBJ2-2	TGTGCCAGCAGTCAGCGGACCAGCTGGGGCGGGGAGCTGTTTTTT	CASSQRTSWGGELFF
TRBV4-1	.	.	TRBJ1-1	TGCGCCAGCAGCCAGGGTGGTGAAGCTTTCTTT	CASSQGGEAFF
TRBV5-1	.	.	TRBJ2-3	TGCGCCAGCAGCCTTGTACCCGGGGCAGATACGCAGTATTTT	CASSLVPGADTQYF
TRBV29-1	few	.	TRBJ2-4	TGCAGCGTTGAAGCCCCGGGCGGCAAAAACATTCAGTACTTC	CSVEAPGGKNIQYF
TRBV30	few	.	TRBJ1-1	TGTGCCTGGAGTGAAGGACGCAACACTGAAGCTTTCTTT	CAWSEGRNTEAFF
TRBV25-1	.	.	TRBJ2-7	TGTGCCAGCACCCGGGGCAACTCCTACGAGCAGTACTTC	CASTRGNSYEQYF
TRBV25-1	.	.	TRBJ2-3	TGTGCCAGCACACGGACCACAGCCCCAGATACGCAGTATTTT	CASTRTTAPDTQYF
TRBV11-2	.	TRBD1	TRBJ1-2	TGTGCCAGCAGGTATCGACAGGGAACCTATGGCTACACCTTC	CASRYRQGTYGYTF
TRBV7-2	.	TRBD2	TRBJ2-1	TGTGCCAGCAGCTTATCTAGCGGGAACTACAATGAGCAGTTCTTC	CASSLSSGNYNEQFF
TRBV29-1	few	TRBD1	TRBJ2-7	TGCAGCGTTGCAGGGACAGGAGCACGGGAGCAGTACTTC	CSVAGTGAREQYF
TRBV29-1	.	TRBD1	TRBJ2-1	TGCAGCGCTCCGGGACAGGGCCCGAATGAGCAGTTCTTC	CSAPGQGPNEQFF
TRBV29-1	.	.	TRBJ1-1	TGCAGCGTTGGAGGGCCTCGCACTGAAGCTTTCTTT	CSVGGPRTEAFF
TRBV29-1	.	.	TRBJ1-2	TGCAGCGTTGCCCCTAACTATGGCTACACCTTC	CSVAPNYGYTF
TRBV29-1	.	TRBD1	TRBJ1-1	TGCAGCGCCGAGACAGGGGAAGGGGAGACTGAAGCTTTCTTT	CSAETGEGETEAFF
TRBV6-6	few	.	TRBJ2-1	TGTGCCAGCAGTCAATACGGGGGCGGGGAGCAGTTCTTC	CASSQYGGGEQFF
TRBV30	few	.	TRBJ2-1	TGTGCCTGGGCTAGCTCCTACAATGAGCAGTTCTTC	CAWASSYNEQFF
TRBV18	.	TRBD1	TRBJ2-7	TGTGCCAGCTCACCACCAGTACAGGGGGCGCCGAGTTCTGTGCAGTACTTC	CASSPPVQGAPSSVQYF
TRBV11-2	.	TRBD1	TRBJ2-1	TGTGCCAGCAGCTGGCGGACAGGGGTCGGCAATGAGCAGTTCTTC	CASSWRTGVGNEQFF
TRBV29-1	.	.	TRBJ1-1	TGCAGCGTTGGCAGCTTACAGAACACTGAAGCTTTCTTT	CSVGSLQNTEAFF
TRBV6-5	.	.	TRBJ2-1	TGTGCCAGCATGTGGGGGCAATCCTACAATGAGCAGTTCTTC	CASMWGQSYNEQFF
TRBV29-1	few	.	TRBJ2-1	TGCAGCGTTGATTCCAGCTTGGACAACAATGAGCAGTTCTTC	CSVDSSLDNNEQFF
TRBV10-3	.	.	TRBJ2-5	TGTGCCATCAGTCTACAGGGTGAACTGGCCCAGTACTTC	CAISLQGELAQYF
TRBV25-1	.	.	TRBJ1-6	TGTGCCAGCAACGGACAGAGCTCCTATAATTCACCCCTCCACTTT	CASNGQSSYNSPLHF
TRBV7-9	.	.	TRBJ2-6	TGTGCCAGCAGCCCGCCCCGGACAGTGGCTGGGGCCAACGTCCTGACTTTC	CASSPPRTVAGANVLTF